Listed here is a single TCR beta chain. The antigen it recognizes is unknown. Base quality data are lacking; no much larger clone is found one base away. The trial excluded patients who had a history of autoimmune disease or who were on systemic immunosuppression. Peripheral blood for TCR sequencing was collected from all dose cohorts at baseline, on cycle 4 day 1, and on cycle 7 day 1. The samples were taken from a phase I, first-in-human, multicenter, open-label dose-escalation trial of ivuxolimab. Adults with locally advanced or metastatic melanoma, renal cell carcinoma, hepatocellular carcinoma or head and neck squamous cell carcinoma were enrolled in the trial. CD4+ and CD8+ T cells were sorted separately from peripheral blood before TCR sequencing. The sample belongs to a study of OX40 agonist ivuxolimab in advanced cancers. About the study as a whole: Ivuxolimab was an agonistic, fully human IgG2 monoclonal antibody directed against OX40 (CD134), a costimulatory receptor. Among the roughly 50 dose-escalation patients, approximately 20 had hepatocellular carcinoma, 15 or so melanoma, 9 renal cell carcinoma and 9 head and neck cancer. The monotherapy dose-escalation portion (N ≈ 56 patients) of the phase I ivuxolimab trial is reported in the paper. A male proportion of under 85% and a mean age of approximately 55 years, ranging from about 23 to 90, were recorded for the dose-escalation cohort. Peripheral TCRbeta sequencing was intended to test whether TCR sequence diversity was altered and clonal T-cell expansion was caused by ivuxolimab. Partial responses occurred in three dose-escalation patients: two with cutaneous melanoma and one with hepatocellular carcinoma. Intravenous ivuxolimab was administered to patients every 2 weeks at six dose levels: 0.01, 0.1, 0.3, 1.5, 3 and 10 mg/kg. Prior anti-PD-1, anti-PD-L1 or anti-CTLA-4 therapy was permitted, and about two fifths of dose-escalation patients had received checkpoint inhibitors. The study at large found these results: In the 0.1-3.0 mg/kg groups, partial responders had among the lowest normalized peripheral clonal expansion, particularly in CD8+ T cells. After ivuxolimab, expanded clones were on average more numerous among CD8+ T cells than among CD4+ T cells. Which antigens the clonally expanded peripheral T cells were specific for was not determined. Low levels of normalized T-cell clonal expansion were also shown by some nonresponding patients. Clonal expansion of both CD4+ and CD8+ blood T cells was observed from baseline to week 6 at doses 0.1 to 3.0 mg/kg.

To sequence the TCRbeta CDR3 region, genomic DNA was isolated from the sorted cells. TCRbeta CDR3 regions were sequenced using the immunoSEQ Assay. The clones in this table, taken by TCRdb from immuneACCESS, are in-frame only. Not every clone is retained; where verified, under half of the shortfall comes from an unresolved V gene, and the cause of the rest is unknown. The sample data list roughly 52,000 clones, and around three quarters of these were observed just once. The top ten clonotypes cover roughly 6% of the sample. Counted from cysteine to phenylalanine, this CDR3 has 13 amino acids. Here the CDR3 DNA is all that survives: 39 bases in frame from base 1. Germline trimming amounts to 8 bases on V and 15 bases on J, with 15 as the count of junction bases outside the gene matches. Per the germline V gene, SGHTA is the CDR1 and FQGNSA is the CDR2.

The sequence joins TRBV7-2 to TRBJ2-1; 8 central bases correspond to TRBD2. The input for sequencing was CD4+ or CD8+ T cells sorted from blood, taken in a trial of the OX40 agonist ivuxolimab. The receptor comes from an adult with an advanced solid tumor such as melanoma, head and neck, liver or kidney cancer. The CDR3 loop reads CASSLAGGPSRFF. The nucleotide sequence reads as follows: TGTGCCAGCTCCCTGGCGGGAGGCCCCTCCCGGTTCTTC.